This section outlines one TCR beta chain sequence together with its context. Its antigen remains unidentified. Per-nucleotide qualities are absent, and no much larger clonotype sits a single base away. Deletion took 7 bases off V and 4 bases off J, with a span of 13 bases between the germline ends. The CDR3, from cysteine to phenylalanine, totals 13 residues. Only the CDR3 DNA stays, 39 bases, in frame from base 1. The data were taken from a study of blood T cell repertoires in COVID-19 (dated by TCRdb to 2020 to 2022). Describing the broader study: The collaborator samples originated in the United States, Italy and Spain and spanned the acute and convalescent phases of COVID-19. The material from the prospective study consisted of cDNA or gDNA derived from T cells, B-cell-depleted T cells, or PBMCs. Deeply sampled blood TCRbeta repertoires from subjects exposed to, actively infected with, or recovered from COVID-19 were included in the dataset. The repertoires were made available in a free public database intended to serve as a resource for research on the immune response to SARS-CoV-2. Samples came from the ongoing ImmuneRACE study (first 160 participants) plus 1,254 subjects from 6 global collaborators. A de-identified subject ID, COVID-19 status, age in years and sex were almost always included in the sample metadata. Where HLA class I and class II types were available, the types were taken from metadata supplied by the sample provider, not from assay-based typing. General findings and caveats noted by the study authors: The amount of clinical and demographic metadata varied by source and participant and was provided uncurated.

TCRbeta CDR3 regions were amplified from genomic DNA using the immunoSEQ Assay, a bias-controlled multiplex PCR. The study's own analysis went as follows. The number of nucleated cells in each sample was estimated by amplification of reference gene primers within the assay. Sequence reads were collapsed and filtered to measure the absolute abundance of every unique TCRbeta CDR3 rearrangement. For each sample, productive Simpson clonality was calculated by taking the square root of Simpson's diversity index across productive rearrangements. TCRdb holds this immuneACCESS table with in-frame rearrangements only. Some clones are missing; in checked studies, unresolved V genes explain under half, and the rest has no known cause. The DNA was the basis for D and trimming; V, J and clone size are from that table. This sample has 390,000 or so clones in its table, and 90% of those were observed once. Of the sample, roughly 6.8% falls within the top ten clones.

Collaborating institutions collected whole blood in K2EDTA tubes following their own protocols. For TCRbeta analysis, collaborator samples were shipped as frozen whole blood, as isolated PBMCs, or as DNA extracted from either sample type. The sequence is built from TRBV12-3 or TRBV12-4 and TRBJ1-2; the D segment could be TRBD1, given 5 matching bases. This sequence was found in a man aged 18 to 29 with active or convalescent COVID-19. The sequenced sample consisted of peripheral blood. For the CDR3, the sequence is CASTIQESYGYTF. The nucleotide sequence reads TGTGCCAGCACGATACAGGAATCCTATGGCTACACCTTC.